Below, one T cell receptor (beta chain) is given with its context. Its antigen is currently unknown. The germline V gene has CDR1 SGDLS and CDR2 YYNGEE. Trimming cost V 3 bases and J 4 bases, with 12 bases left between them. This CDR3 has 14 residues. Together with a sample-barcoded 5' primer, a J-beta primer mix was included in a second PCR lasting about 6 to 11 cycles. Every single cDNA molecule received a tag from a template-switch adaptor with 12 random nucleotides. TCRdb redid the calling of the 5' RACE reads with MiXCR, one entry per CDR3 protein. The sample contains 1.5 million to 2 million distinct CDR3 sequences, about 39% of which appear only once. This sample stems from a study of blood T cells in healthy people across ages. Study conclusions and caveats: Long-lived donors exceeded aged donors in naive CD4+ cells and diversity.

The sample taken for sequencing was blood. This TCR was sampled from a human donor in good health. This chain joins TRBV9 and TRBJ2-3; D may be TRBD2 (5 bases). In DNA, the CDR3 is TGTGCCAGCAGCGGGGGAGAGGTAGCAGATACGCAGTATTTT. It is translated as CASSGGEVADTQYF.